One and the same sample provided the 10 T cell receptor beta chains below, sequenced in a study of blood T cell repertoires in COVID-19. Clones were sequenced by immunoSEQ multiplex PCR, and TCRdb holds only the in-frame ones, with some missing. The table includes around 140,000 clones, more than 80% detected once. The sample was peripheral blood. The receptor set was obtained from a man aged 18 to 29 with COVID-19, enrolled during active disease.

The CDR3 region has the DNA TGTGCCAGCAGCTTAGCAGGACAGACCCATGGCTACACCTTC. Protein sequence: CASSLAGQTHGYTF. This chain uses TRBV7-9 with TRBJ1-2; the D gene is possibly TRBD1 (6 bases). V shed 0 bases and J shed 6 bases, with 11 bases lying between them. The germline V gene has CDR1 SEHNR and CDR2 FQNEAQ (reference sequence). This CDR3 has 14 amino acids.

The chain carries TRBV5-1 and TRBJ2-1, with D perhaps TRBD1 (6 bases). The CDR3 spans 14 residues. Trimming stripped 4 bases from V and 4 bases from J, with 12 bases between. Germline V CDR1 and CDR2: SGHRS, YFSETQ. CDR3 residues: CASSLGTLYNEQFF. CDR3 nucleotide sequence: TGCGCCAGCAGCCTGGGGACACTATACAATGAGCAGTTCTTC.

The CDR3 loop reads CASSSPSRGPGNTIYF. The CDR3 nucleotides read TGTGCCAGCAGTTCCCCGAGCAGGGGGCCGGGAAACACCATATATTTT. The rearrangement joins TRBV6-5 to TRBJ1-3; 8 positions match TRBD1. From germline, CDR1 is MNHEY and CDR2 SVGAGI. V was pared by 4 bases and J by 4 bases, with 9 bases of the junction left unmatched. The CDR3 is 16 amino acids.

The chain employs TRBV7-2 and TRBJ2-2, with 13 bases that match TRBD2. The CDR3 length is 15 residues. The germline V gene encodes CDR1 SGHTA and CDR2 FQGNSA. V gave up 6 bases and J gave up 5 bases; unmatched junction bases: 3. In DNA form, the CDR3 reads TGTGCCAGCAGAGAGGGACTAGCGGGGACCGGGGAGCTGTTTTTT. It is translated as CASREGLAGTGELFF.

This rearrangement joins TRBV28 to TRBJ2-2; 11 bases agree with TRBD2. The CDR3 covers 15 residues. CDR1 MDHEN and CDR2 SYDVKM come from the germline V gene. Unmatched junction bases numbered 4, after V lost 4 bases and J lost 6 bases. This CDR3 reads CASSSLAGGPGELFF. The CDR3 DNA follows: TGTGCCAGCAGTTCATTAGCGGGAGGGCCCGGGGAGCTGTTTTTT.

The chain uses TRBV5-1 and TRBJ2-5; D is ambiguous. Germline CDR1 SGHRS, CDR2 YFSETQ. Trimming removed 0 bases at V and 1 base at J, with 7 bases between. CDR3 length equals 14 residues. The CDR3 DNA reads TGCGCCAGCAGCTTGGGGCAGGTCCAAGAGACCCAGTACTTC. The encoded protein is CASSLGQVQETQYF.

The J gene is TRBJ1-5, the V gene TRBV6-2 or TRBV6-3; perhaps TRBD1 as D (6 bases). CDR3 length: 16 amino acids. Per the germline V gene, CDR1 is MNHEY and CDR2 is SVGEGT. V lost 0 bases to trimming and J lost 1 base, with 10 bases between them. For the CDR3, the DNA is TGTGCCAGCAGTTACTCGCTCAGGGGAAGCAATCAGCCCCAGCATTTT. It specifies CASSYSLRGSNQPQHF.

The CDR3 DNA follows: TGCGCCAGCAGCCAAGATAAGCTAGCGGGAGGCACAGATACGCAGTATTTT. Its protein is CASSQDKLAGGTDTQYF. The V and J genes are TRBV4-3 and TRBJ2-3; 10 bases match TRBD2. The CDR3 consists of 17 residues. The V gene end was trimmed by 0 bases and the J gene end by 1 base; junction bases not matched to a gene: 4. Germline V gives CDR1 LGHNA, CDR2 YSLEER.

The chain uses TRBV7-9 and TRBJ1-6; D is uncertain. CDR3 length equals 11 residues. Trimming shortened V by 1 base and J by 16 bases, and 8 bases separated the two germline ends. CDR1 and CDR2 from the germline V gene are SEHNR and FQNEAQ (reference sequence). The CDR3 sequence is CASSLGEELHF. The CDR3 DNA reads as TGTGCCAGCAGCTTAGGGGAGGAACTCCACTTT.

In this sample, this clone turned up once. The V gene is TRBV4-1, the J gene TRBJ2-2; D is possibly TRBD1 (5 bases). The CDR3 runs 15 residues. With 1 base removed from V and 4 bases from J, the gap between germline ends came to 10 bases. Germline-derived CDR1 and CDR2 are MGHRA and YSYEKL. The CDR3 DNA reads TGCGCCAGCAGCCAAGGCCTAAGGGGCACCGGGGAGCTGTTTTTT. Protein: CASSQGLRGTGELFF.